The present T cell receptor (beta chain) was sequenced within a study of blood T cell repertoires in COVID-19. The method was immunoSEQ multiplex PCR; TCRdb's version includes in-frame clones alone and lacks a portion of them. Counted here are hundreds of thousands of clones, roughly 90% occurring once; the ten biggest clones make up 0.65% to 1%. The CDR3 is 16 residues long. Germline CDR1 is LNHDA and CDR2 is SQIVND (reference sequence). The V segment lost 4 bases and the J segment 0 bases; nucleotides outside the gene matches: 5. The V and J genes are TRBV19 and TRBJ2-3; 9 bases are a match to TRBD2. The receptor's source is a man younger than 35 with COVID-19, enrolled during active disease. The sample was peripheral blood. CDR3: CASSSGRDASTDTQYF. CDR3 bases: TGTGCCAGTAGTAGCGGGAGGGATGCGAGCACAGATACGCAGTATTTT.